This is a list of T cell receptor beta chains from one sample in a study of beta chain features in type 1 diabetes. This table comes from immunoSEQ multiplex PCR, and its TCRdb copy is limited to in-frame clones, with some not included. Here the sample spans some 150,000 clones, 9% to 10% being singletons. The sequencing sample was made of central memory CD4+ T cells from blood. The receptors originated from a woman aged 40 to 50 in good health. Both conserved end residues are trimmed from each CDR3. D genes are given only for firm matches.

d_gene: -
j_gene: TRBJ2-1
v_gene: TRBV2
CDR3aa: ASSEPQGGSYNEQF

d_gene: -
j_gene: TRBJ2-2
v_gene: TRBV19
CDR3aa: ASSGGRGNTGELF

d_gene: -
j_gene: TRBJ2-2
v_gene: TRBV6-5
CDR3aa: ASSAAGRNGELF

d_gene: TRBD1
j_gene: TRBJ2-5
v_gene: TRBV5-6
CDR3aa: ASSLRQGTQETQY

d_gene: -
j_gene: TRBJ1-5
v_gene: TRBV14
CDR3aa: ASSHRPRGQPQH

d_gene: TRBD2
j_gene: TRBJ2-1
v_gene: TRBV9
CDR3aa: ASSVLAGGSNEQF

d_gene: -
j_gene: TRBJ1-1
v_gene: TRBV2
CDR3aa: ASNRDGTEAF

d_gene: -
j_gene: TRBJ2-1
v_gene: TRBV6-5
CDR3aa: ATETGNNEQF

d_gene: TRBD2
j_gene: TRBJ2-1
v_gene: TRBV5-4
CDR3aa: ASSGTSGGSRVNEQF

d_gene: -
j_gene: TRBJ1-2
v_gene: TRBV25-1
CDR3aa: ASSDPVGGSNYGYT

d_gene: -
j_gene: TRBJ1-3
v_gene: TRBV7-2
CDR3aa: ASSYNSGNTIY

d_gene: -
j_gene: TRBJ1-2
v_gene: TRBV10-2
CDR3aa: ASSLGGRNYGYT

d_gene: -
j_gene: TRBJ1-1
v_gene: TRBV15
CDR3aa: ATSRDVGYSGEAF

d_gene: TRBD1
j_gene: TRBJ1-1
v_gene: TRBV7-9
CDR3aa: ASSPGQGSAEAF

d_gene: TRBD1
j_gene: TRBJ1-4
v_gene: TRBV7-9
CDR3aa: ASSLSHLGTGGGEKLF

d_gene: -
j_gene: TRBJ2-5
v_gene: TRBV7-2
CDR3aa: ASSLEVRERETQY

d_gene: -
j_gene: TRBJ1-2
v_gene: TRBV7-2
CDR3aa: ASSPRAGYYGYT

d_gene: -
j_gene: TRBJ2-3
v_gene: TRBV6-5
CDR3aa: ASSYLSSGPTDTQY

d_gene: TRBD2
j_gene: TRBJ2-3
v_gene: TRBV18
CDR3aa: ASSARTSGGMDTQY

d_gene: TRBD1
j_gene: TRBJ1-2
v_gene: TRBV18
CDR3aa: ASSPGDRGYGYT

d_gene: TRBD1
j_gene: TRBJ2-1
v_gene: TRBV7-8
CDR3aa: ASSLLSRTGGNEQF

d_gene: TRBD1
j_gene: TRBJ2-5
v_gene: TRBV6-5
CDR3aa: ASSWDSFGETQY

d_gene: -
j_gene: TRBJ2-1
v_gene: TRBV7-2
CDR3aa: ASSLSAGAQGYEQF

d_gene: -
j_gene: TRBJ2-2
v_gene: TRBV9
CDR3aa: ASSVQGRDTGELF